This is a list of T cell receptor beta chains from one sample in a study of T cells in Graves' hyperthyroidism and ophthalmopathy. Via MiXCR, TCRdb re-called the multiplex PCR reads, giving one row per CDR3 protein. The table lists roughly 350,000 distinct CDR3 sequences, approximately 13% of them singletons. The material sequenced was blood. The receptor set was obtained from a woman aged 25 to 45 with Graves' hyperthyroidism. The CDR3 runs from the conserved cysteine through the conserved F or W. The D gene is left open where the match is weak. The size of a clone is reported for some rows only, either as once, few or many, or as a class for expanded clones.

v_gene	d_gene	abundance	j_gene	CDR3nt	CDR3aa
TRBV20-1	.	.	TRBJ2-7	TGCAGTGCTAGTGTGGGAGAGAAGTTGGAGCAGTACTTC	CSASVGEKLEQYF
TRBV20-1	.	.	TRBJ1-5	TGCAGTGCCCAGATGGGGGGAGGTCAGCCCCAGCATTTT	CSAQMGGGQPQHF
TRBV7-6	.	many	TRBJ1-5	TGTGCCAGCAGCTTACGGACAGCCTTCTATCAGCCCCAGCATTTT	CASSLRTAFYQPQHF
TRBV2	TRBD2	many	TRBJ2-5	TGTGCCAGCAGTGCTACAATTAGCGGGACGAAGTACTTC	CASSATISGTKYF
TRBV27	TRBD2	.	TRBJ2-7	TGTGCCAGCAGAAGAGCGGGAGGCTCCTACGAGCAGTACTTC	CASRRAGGSYEQYF
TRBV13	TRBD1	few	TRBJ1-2	TGTGCCAGCAGCTTACAGGGGGCGCAGGGCTACACCTTC	CASSLQGAQGYTF
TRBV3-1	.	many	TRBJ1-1	TGTGCCAGCAGCCAACCAGGGCGTGAAGCTTTCTTT	CASSQPGREAFF
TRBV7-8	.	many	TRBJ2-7	TGTGCCAGCAGCTTCGGATCCCCCGGGGACGAGCAGTACTTC	CASSFGSPGDEQYF
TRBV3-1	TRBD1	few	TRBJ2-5	TGTGCCAGCAGCCCACCCCGGGGACAGGGAGAGACCCAGTACTTC	CASSPPRGQGETQYF
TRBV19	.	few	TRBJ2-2	TGTGCCAGTAGTATTTTGGCGGGACGCCCCGGGGAGCTGTTTTTT	CASSILAGRPGELFF
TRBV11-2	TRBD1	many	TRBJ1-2	TGTGCCAGCAGCCCGACAGGGAGAAGAAGCTATGGCTACACCTTC	CASSPTGRRSYGYTF
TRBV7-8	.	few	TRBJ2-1	TGTGCCAGCAGTGCGGAGGGCCTCAATGAGCAGTTCTTC	CASSAEGLNEQFF
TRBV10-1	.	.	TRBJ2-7	TGCGCCAGCATCGGGGCGGGATACAAGCCGTGGCAGTACTTC	CASIGAGYKPWQYF
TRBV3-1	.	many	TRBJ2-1	TGTGCCAGCAGCCTCCCGGACGGGGGTGAGAATGAGCAGTTCTTC	CASSLPDGGENEQFF
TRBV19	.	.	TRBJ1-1	TGTGCCAGTAGTCTAGTTGTTGGAAACACTGAAGCTTTCTTT	CASSLVVGNTEAFF
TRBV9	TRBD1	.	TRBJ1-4	TGTGCCAGCAGCGCGTCCCGGGACAGGGGGCGGGATGAAAAACTGTTTTTT	CASSASRDRGRDEKLFF
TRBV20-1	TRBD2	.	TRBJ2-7	TGCAGTGCTAGCGGAGGGAGGGCCGGGGGGGAGCAGTACTTC	CSASGGRAGGEQYF
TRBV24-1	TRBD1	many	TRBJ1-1	TGTGCCACCAGATCAGGACAGGGGATGAACACTGAAGCTTTCTTT	CATRSGQGMNTEAFF
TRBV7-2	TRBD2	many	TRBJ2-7	TGTGCCAGCAGCTTAATTAGGGGCGGGAGAGTGTTCAACGAGCAGTACTTC	CASSLIRGGRVFNEQYF
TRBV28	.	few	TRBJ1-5	TGTGCCAGCAGTGGGGGTCAGCCCCGGCATTTT	CASSGGQPRHF
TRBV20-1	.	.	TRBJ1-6	TGCAGTGCTAGATTCGGGGTGGCAAGCTCACCCCTCCACTTT	CSARFGVASSPLHF
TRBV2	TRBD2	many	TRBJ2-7	TGTGCCAGCAGTGAGTCGGGAGCGGGGGTAACCTACGAGCAGTACTTC	CASSESGAGVTYEQYF
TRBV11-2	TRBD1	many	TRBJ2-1	TGTGCCAGCAGCTTAGGGACAGGGGGCCCCCTATCCTACAATGAGCAGTTCTTC	CASSLGTGGPLSYNEQFF
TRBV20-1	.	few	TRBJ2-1	TGCAGTGCTTTGGACAGATACAATGAGCAGTTCTTC	CSALDRYNEQFF
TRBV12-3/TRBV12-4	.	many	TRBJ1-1	TGTGCCAGCAGCCCCCCTGTAATGAACACTGAAGCTTTCTTT	CASSPPVMNTEAFF
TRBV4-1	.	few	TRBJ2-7	TGCGCCAGCAGCCAAATGACAGTTACGGTATCCTACGAGCAGTACTTC	CASSQMTVTVSYEQYF
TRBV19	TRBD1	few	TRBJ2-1	TGTGCCAGTACAATGGGACAGGCGGCCAATGAGCAGTTCTTC	CASTMGQAANEQFF
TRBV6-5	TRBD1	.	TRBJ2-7	TGTGCCAGCAGTTACGGGACAGGTCCCCCAGAGGAGCAGTACTTC	CASSYGTGPPEEQYF
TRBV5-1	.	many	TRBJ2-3	TGCGCCAGCAGCAGCAACTTAGATACGCAGTATTTT	CASSSNLDTQYF
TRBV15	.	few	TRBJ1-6	TGTGCCACCAGCATACGGGGGAGGCCCCTCCACTTT	CATSIRGRPLHF
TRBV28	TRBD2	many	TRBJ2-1	TGTGCCAGCAGCCCTCGGGAGGTCCCCTACAATGAGCAGTTCTTC	CASSPREVPYNEQFF
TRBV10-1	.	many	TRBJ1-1	TGCGCCAGCAGTGAAGGACAATACACTGAAGCTTTCTTT	CASSEGQYTEAFF
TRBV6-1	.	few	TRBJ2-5	TGTGCCAGCAGTGAATATTTATACGCCCAAGAGACCCAGTACTTC	CASSEYLYAQETQYF
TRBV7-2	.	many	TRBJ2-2	TGTGCCAGCAAGGGAGCGGGCCGCACCGGGGAGCTGTTTTTT	CASKGAGRTGELFF
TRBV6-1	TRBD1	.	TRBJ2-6	TGTGCCAGCGGACGAGACAGGGCTGGGGCCAACGTCCTGACTTTC	CASGRDRAGANVLTF
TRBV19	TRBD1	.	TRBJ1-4	TGTGCCAGTAGCCCCGGGACAGGGGGCGGGAAACTGTTTTTT	CASSPGTGGGKLFF
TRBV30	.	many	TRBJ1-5	TGTGCCTGGAGAGGCAGGGCATTCAATCAGCCCCAGCATTTT	CAWRGRAFNQPQHF
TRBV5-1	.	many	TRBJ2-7	TGCGCCAGCAGCTTCCAGACACACTACGAGCAGTACTTC	CASSFQTHYEQYF
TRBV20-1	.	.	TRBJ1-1	TGCAGTGGGACCACCATGAACACTGAAGCTTTCTTT	CSGTTMNTEAFF
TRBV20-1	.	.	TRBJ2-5	TGCAGTGCCAGACTAGTGGGACGGGGGGCTGAGACCCAGTACTTC	CSARLVGRGAETQYF
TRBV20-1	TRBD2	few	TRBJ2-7	TGCAGTGCTACTAGACTAGCGGAGGCCTACGAGCAGTACTTC	CSATRLAEAYEQYF
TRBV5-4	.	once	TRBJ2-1	TGTGCCAGCAGCCCGCGGGACAACTACAATGAGCAGTTCTTC	CASSPRDNYNEQFF
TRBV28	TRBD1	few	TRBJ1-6	TGTGCCAGCAGTAACCCAGGGGGAGGGCGGGATTCACCCCTCCACTTT	CASSNPGGGRDSPLHF
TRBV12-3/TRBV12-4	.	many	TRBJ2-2	TGTGCCAGCAGACTCCGGAGGGAGCTGTTTTTT	CASRLRRELFF
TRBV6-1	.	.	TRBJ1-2	TGTGCCAGCAGGGGACGGGAGCTAAAAGCTAACTATGGCTACACCTTC	CASRGRELKANYGYTF
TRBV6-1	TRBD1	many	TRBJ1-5	TGTGCCAGCAGTCAGGAAACAGGGGAAGGCAATCAGCCCCAGCATTTT	CASSQETGEGNQPQHF
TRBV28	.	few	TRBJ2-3	TGTGCCAGCAGGGGGGGTGTTAGCACAGATACGCAGTATTTT	CASRGGVSTDTQYF
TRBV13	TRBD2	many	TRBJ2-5	TGTGCCAGCAGCTCCGGGACTAGCAGGGAGACCCAGTACTTC	CASSSGTSRETQYF
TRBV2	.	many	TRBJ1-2	TGTGCCAGCAGTGTAGGCAGGGTTGACGGCTACACCTTC	CASSVGRVDGYTF
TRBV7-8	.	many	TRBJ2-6	TGTGCCAGCAGCGCATTTACAGGTTATGCTGGGGCCAACGTCCTGACTTTC	CASSAFTGYAGANVLTF
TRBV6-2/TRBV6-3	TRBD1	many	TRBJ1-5	TGTGCCAGCAATCCGACAGGGGATAATCAGCCCCAGCATTTT	CASNPTGDNQPQHF
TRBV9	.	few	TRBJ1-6	TGTGCCAGCAGTTCAGGGATTGGGGGTTATAATTCACCCCTCCACTTT	CASSSGIGGYNSPLHF
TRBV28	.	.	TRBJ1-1	TGTGCCAGCAGCAGTGGACAGTGGCGCCCTGGAGCTTTCTTT	CASSSGQWRPGAFF